A selection of T cell receptor beta chains follows, all from one sample in a study of molecular identifiers for immune sequencing clone quantification. One entry per CDR3 protein results from TCRdb running MiXCR on the PCR reads. Of 490,000 or so distinct CDR3 sequences detected, about a quarter appear once; the ten largest clones hold under 0.85%. What was sequenced was naive CD8+ T cells from blood, with Jurkat cell RNA spiked in. Source of these receptors: a human donor in good health. Some libraries in this study had Jurkat cell RNA spiked in. The CDR3 runs from the conserved cysteine through the conserved F or W. The D gene is left open where the match is weak. Some rows mark clone size as missing; the rest say once, few, many or name a class of expanded clone.

few TRBJ2-2 TRBV27 - TGTGCCAGCTCGGTTGAGGGGACGGGGACCGGGGAGCTGTTTTTT CASSVEGTGTGELFF
few TRBJ1-2 TRBV18 TRBD1 TGTGCCAGCTCACCACCGGGGACAGCTAATGGCTACACCTTC CASSPPGTANGYTF
many TRBJ2-4 TRBV3-1 - TGTGCCAGCAGCCAAGACCAACTAGCAGCCAAAAACATTCAGTACTTC CASSQDQLAAKNIQYF
many TRBJ1-1 TRBV5-6 TRBD1 TGTGCCAGCAGCGCGACAGGGGTACTTGAAGCTTTCTTT CASSATGVLEAFF
many TRBJ2-1 TRBV9 TRBD2 TGTGCCAGCAGCGTAGATAAGACTAGCGGTAACAATGAGCAGTTCTTC CASSVDKTSGNNEQFF
few TRBJ2-7 TRBV7-9 TRBD2 TGTGCCAGCAGCCCCAGCGGGGGGGACTACGAGGAGCAGTACTTC CASSPSGGDYEEQYF
- TRBJ2-7 TRBV20-1 TRBD1 TGCAGTGCTAGGCCCGGGACAGGGACCCTGCACGAGCAGTACTTC CSARPGTGTLHEQYF
many TRBJ1-5 TRBV27 - TGTGCCAGCAGTTTAATTGGTCCGTATGGCAATCAGCCCCAGCATTTT CASSLIGPYGNQPQHF
many TRBJ1-4 TRBV3-1 - TGTGCCAGCAGCCAAGACGAACTAACGGCAGGGACGAATGAAAAACTGTTTTTT CASSQDELTAGTNEKLFF
- TRBJ2-3 TRBV10-3 - TGTGCCGTCAGTGTGGAGGGGCCAGATACGCAGTATTTT CAVSVEGPDTQYF
few TRBJ2-3 TRBV20-1 TRBD2 TGCAGTGCTAGATCCGAGCGGGAGTTGGATACGCAGTATTTT CSARSERELDTQYF
- TRBJ1-3 TRBV13 - TGTGCCAGCAGCTCTCCCTCTGGAAACACCATATATTTT CASSSPSGNTIYF
many TRBJ2-7 TRBV7-9 TRBD2 TGTGCCAGCAGCTTAGGGGGTTCGGGACTAGCGGCCGAGCAGTACTTC CASSLGGSGLAAEQYF
- TRBJ1-5 TRBV12-3/TRBV12-4 - TGCGCCACAGGGAACAGCAATCAGCCCCAGCATTTT CATGNSNQPQHF
- TRBJ2-1 TRBV24-1 TRBD2 TGTGCCACCAGTGAAGGACTAGCGGGGGCGTACAATGAGCTGTTCTTC CATSEGLAGAYNELFF
- TRBJ2-3 TRBV12-3/TRBV12-4 TRBD1 TGTGCCAGCAGTGCCCCCGGACAGGAGTATTTT CASSAPGQEYF
few TRBJ2-5 TRBV6-6 - TGTGCCAGCAGTTACGACGGAGAGACCCAGTACTTC CASSYDGETQYF
many TRBJ1-3 TRBV28 - TGTGCCAGCAGGCCCGACAGGAGCTCTGGAAACACCATATATTTT CASRPDRSSGNTIYF
many TRBJ2-1 TRBV11-2 TRBD2 TGTGCCAGCAGCGCTACGATAGCGGGAGAGCAGTTCTTC CASSATIAGEQFF
many TRBJ2-3 TRBV5-1 - TGCGCCAGCAGCCAAACAGACACAGATACGCAGTATTTT CASSQTDTDTQYF
few TRBJ1-1 TRBV7-2 - TGTGCCAGCAGCCGATCGGGGGTAGGCACTGAAGCTTTCTTT CASSRSGVGTEAFF
- TRBJ2-3 TRBV27 - TGTGCCAGCAGCCCCCTTCACGCTACGCAGTATTTT CASSPLHATQYF
few TRBJ2-7 TRBV27 - TGTGCCAGCAGCCGCATAGGGTACGAGCAGTACTTC CASSRIGYEQYF
many TRBJ2-1 TRBV29-1 TRBD2 TGCAGCGTTGAAGGTCTAGCGGAAGTTCAGAGCTCCTACAATGAGCAGTTCTTC CSVEGLAEVQSSYNEQFF